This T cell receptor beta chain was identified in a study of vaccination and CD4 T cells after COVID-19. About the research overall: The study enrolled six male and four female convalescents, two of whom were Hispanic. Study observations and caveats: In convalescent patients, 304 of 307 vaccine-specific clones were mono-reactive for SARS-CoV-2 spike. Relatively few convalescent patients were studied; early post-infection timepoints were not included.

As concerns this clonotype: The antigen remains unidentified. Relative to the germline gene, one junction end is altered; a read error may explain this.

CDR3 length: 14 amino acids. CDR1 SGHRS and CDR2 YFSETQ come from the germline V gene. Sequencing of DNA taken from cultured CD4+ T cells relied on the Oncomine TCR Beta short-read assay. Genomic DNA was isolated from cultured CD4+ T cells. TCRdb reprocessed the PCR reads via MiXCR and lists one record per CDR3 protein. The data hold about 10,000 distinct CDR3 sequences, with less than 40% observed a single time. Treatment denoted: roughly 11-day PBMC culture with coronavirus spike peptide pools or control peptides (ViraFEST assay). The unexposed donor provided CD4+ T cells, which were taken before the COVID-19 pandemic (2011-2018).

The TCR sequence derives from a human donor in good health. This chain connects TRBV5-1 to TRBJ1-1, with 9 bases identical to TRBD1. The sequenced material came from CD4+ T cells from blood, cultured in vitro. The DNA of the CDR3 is TGCGCCAGCAGACAGGGGGCGATGAACACTGAAGCTCTCTTT. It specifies CASRQGAMNTEALF.